The present T cell receptor (beta chain) was sequenced within a study of OX40 agonist ivuxolimab in advanced cancers. In the study overall: People in dose escalation had one of these cancers: hepatocellular carcinoma, melanoma, renal cell or head and neck cancer.

Worth noting for this clone: Its target is unknown.

Using immunoSEQ multiplex PCR, the repertoire was profiled, and TCRdb retains in-frame clones only, with some absent. The data contain 50,000 to 60,000 clones, 86% of them singletons. Broader study findings: The antigens recognized by the expanded peripheral T cells, that is their antigen specificity, were not determined.

Here the sequenced sample was CD4+ or CD8+ T cells sorted from blood, taken in a trial of the OX40 agonist ivuxolimab. This clonotype originated in an adult with an advanced solid tumor such as melanoma, head and neck, liver or kidney cancer.

DNA of the CDR3: TGTGCCATCCAGCAGGGTTATGAGGATGGCTACACCTTC. The encoded protein is CAIQQGYEDGYTF. V usage is TRBV10-3 and J usage is TRBJ1-2; maybe TRBD1 (5 bases). Germline V gives CDR1 ENHRY, CDR2 SYGVKD. With 8 bases removed from V and 6 bases from J, the gap between germline ends came to 16 bases. The CDR3 consists of 13 residues.